The source of this T cell receptor beta chain is a study of T cell changes during pregnancy in multiple sclerosis. This clone turned up a few times. The CDR3 is 19 amino acids. V dropped 4 bases and J dropped 3; count of bases not matched to a gene: 14. Clones were sequenced by immunoSEQ multiplex PCR, and TCRdb holds only the in-frame ones, with some missing. The table has around 34,000 clones, approximately 87% seen once. The sequence was obtained from a female donor with multiple sclerosis, enrolled in a pregnancy study. This chain connects TRBV5-3 to TRBJ2-2, with 11 bases identical to TRBD1. Being an ORF, TRBV5-3 has a function that is uncertain. The sample in question was CD8+ T cells from peripheral blood mononuclear cells, obtained after pregnancy. The CDR3 nucleotides are TGTGCCAGAAGCGCTTATAACGAGCGGACAGGGGGCGACACCGGGGAGCTGTTTTTT. It translates to CARSAYNERTGGDTGELFF.